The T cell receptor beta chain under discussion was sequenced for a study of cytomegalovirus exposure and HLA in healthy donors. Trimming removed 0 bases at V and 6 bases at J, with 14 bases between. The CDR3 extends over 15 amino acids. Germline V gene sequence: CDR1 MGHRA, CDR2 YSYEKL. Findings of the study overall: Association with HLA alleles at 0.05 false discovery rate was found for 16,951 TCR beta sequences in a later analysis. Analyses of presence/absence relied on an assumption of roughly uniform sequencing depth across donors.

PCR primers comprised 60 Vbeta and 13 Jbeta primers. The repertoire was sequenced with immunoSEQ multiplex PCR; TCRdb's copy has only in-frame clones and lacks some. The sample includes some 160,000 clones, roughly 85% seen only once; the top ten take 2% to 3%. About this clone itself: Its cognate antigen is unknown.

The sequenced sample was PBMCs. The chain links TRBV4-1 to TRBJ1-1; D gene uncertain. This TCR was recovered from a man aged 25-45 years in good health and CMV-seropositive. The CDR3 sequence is CASSQDNTGSAEAFF. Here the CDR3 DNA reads TGCGCCAGCAGCCAAGATAATACGGGTTCCGCTGAAGCTTTCTTT.